These T cell receptor beta chains were read from a single sample in a study of graft-versus-host responses after intestinal transplantation. Assay used: immunoSEQ multiplex PCR; TCRdb lists only in-frame clones, some missing. The data hold tens of thousands of clones, with around 94% observed a single time. Sequenced here: PBMCs, sampled 16 days after intestinal transplant. The receptors derive from a human patient who received an intestinal transplant, so some T cells may come from the graft donor. CDR3s include the opening cysteine and the closing phenylalanine or tryptophan. Each record gives: V gene, J gene, D gene, clone size, CDR3 DNA, CDR3 protein. D genes are given only for firm matches. Expanded clones are given a class, and other clones once, few, many or no size at all.

V gene: TRBV12-5
J gene: TRBJ2-3
D gene: -
clone size: -
CDR3 DNA: TGTGCTAGTGGTTTCGCTGGGGGCGGGTATACGCAGTATTTT
CDR3 protein: CASGFAGGGYTQYF

V gene: TRBV7-9
J gene: TRBJ1-3
D gene: -
clone size: -
CDR3 DNA: TGTGCCAGCTCGGGCGGGGGAAGGGGAAACACCATATATTTT
CDR3 protein: CASSGGGRGNTIYF

V gene: TRBV6-4
J gene: TRBJ2-7
D gene: TRBD1
clone size: -
CDR3 DNA: TGTGCCAGCAGTGACCCTCCGGGACAGGGGTCCTACGAGCAGTACTTC
CDR3 protein: CASSDPPGQGSYEQYF

V gene: TRBV27
J gene: TRBJ1-1
D gene: -
clone size: -
CDR3 DNA: TGTGCCAGCAGTCTAAGTGCAGGGTTGGGAGACACTGAAGCTTTCTTT
CDR3 protein: CASSLSAGLGDTEAFF

V gene: TRBV30
J gene: TRBJ1-5
D gene: -
clone size: -
CDR3 DNA: TGTGCCTGGACCACCGGTCAGGGGTCTATCAATCAGCCCCAGCATTTT
CDR3 protein: CAWTTGQGSINQPQHF

V gene: TRBV28
J gene: TRBJ2-7
D gene: TRBD2
clone size: -
CDR3 DNA: TGTGCCGGCAGTTTAGCGGGAGGGCCGGGTGAGCAGTACTTC
CDR3 protein: CAGSLAGGPGEQYF

V gene: TRBV29-1
J gene: TRBJ2-7
D gene: -
clone size: -
CDR3 DNA: TGCAGCGTTGAAGAGACCTACGAGCAGTACTTC
CDR3 protein: CSVEETYEQYF

V gene: TRBV7-3
J gene: TRBJ2-3
D gene: -
clone size: -
CDR3 DNA: TGTGCCAGCAGCCCCAACTCCAGGGGAGACACAGATACGCAGTATTTT
CDR3 protein: CASSPNSRGDTDTQYF

V gene: TRBV11-1
J gene: TRBJ1-2
D gene: -
clone size: -
CDR3 DNA: TGTGCCAGCAGCCACGGGACAACTTATGGCTACACCTTC
CDR3 protein: CASSHGTTYGYTF

V gene: TRBV10-2
J gene: TRBJ2-7
D gene: -
clone size: -
CDR3 DNA: TGCGCCAGCATGGCGGGAAACTACGAGCAGTACTTC
CDR3 protein: CASMAGNYEQYF

V gene: TRBV13
J gene: TRBJ1-4
D gene: -
clone size: -
CDR3 DNA: TGTGCCAGCAGTCTCCGACAAAGTAATGAAAAACTGTTTTTT
CDR3 protein: CASSLRQSNEKLFF

V gene: TRBV30
J gene: TRBJ2-5
D gene: -
clone size: -
CDR3 DNA: TGTGCCTGGATAGGAAAGCAGGCCGAAGAGACCCAGTACTTC
CDR3 protein: CAWIGKQAEETQYF

V gene: TRBV9
J gene: TRBJ2-7
D gene: -
clone size: -
CDR3 DNA: TGTGCCAGCAGCGTAATGGCCGGGTGGGGAGAGCAGTACTTC
CDR3 protein: CASSVMAGWGEQYF

V gene: TRBV5-6
J gene: TRBJ2-1
D gene: -
clone size: -
CDR3 DNA: TGTGCCAGCAGCCCCAGGGGCCACTACAATGAGCAGTTCTTC
CDR3 protein: CASSPRGHYNEQFF

V gene: TRBV4-3
J gene: TRBJ2-7
D gene: -
clone size: -
CDR3 DNA: TGCGCCAGCAGCCAAGTTTATCAGAGGGGGTTTATCTACGAGCAGTACTTC
CDR3 protein: CASSQVYQRGFIYEQYF

V gene: TRBV19
J gene: TRBJ2-1
D gene: -
clone size: once
CDR3 DNA: TGTGCCAGTAGTAGGACCTACAATGAGCAGTTCTTC
CDR3 protein: CASSRTYNEQFF

V gene: TRBV27
J gene: TRBJ2-5
D gene: -
clone size: -
CDR3 DNA: TGTGCCAGCAGTTTATTGCCTCCAGAGACCCAGTACTTC
CDR3 protein: CASSLLPPETQYF

V gene: TRBV27
J gene: TRBJ1-1
D gene: TRBD1
clone size: -
CDR3 DNA: TGTGCCAGCAGTTTATCGCAGGGGGTGAACACTGAAGCTTTCTTT
CDR3 protein: CASSLSQGVNTEAFF

V gene: TRBV28
J gene: TRBJ2-1
D gene: -
clone size: -
CDR3 DNA: TGTGCCAGCAGACAGGTATATGTGAATGAGCAGTTCTTC
CDR3 protein: CASRQVYVNEQFF

V gene: TRBV4-3
J gene: TRBJ2-2
D gene: -
clone size: -
CDR3 DNA: TGCGCCAGCAGCCAAGGGGCTACCGGGGAGCTGTTTTTT
CDR3 protein: CASSQGATGELFF

V gene: TRBV7-2
J gene: TRBJ2-1
D gene: TRBD2
clone size: once
CDR3 DNA: TGTGCCAGCAGCCTTCATGGGACTATTAACAATGAGCAGTTCTTC
CDR3 protein: CASSLHGTINNEQFF

V gene: TRBV13
J gene: TRBJ1-2
D gene: TRBD1
clone size: -
CDR3 DNA: TGTGCCAGCAGCTTACGAAACTTAGGACAGGGAGGGATAAATGGCTACACCTTC
CDR3 protein: CASSLRNLGQGGINGYTF

V gene: TRBV4-1
J gene: TRBJ2-7
D gene: -
clone size: -
CDR3 DNA: TGCGCCAGCAGCCAACTACACCTGAGCTCCTACGAGCAGTACTTC
CDR3 protein: CASSQLHLSSYEQYF

V gene: TRBV28
J gene: TRBJ2-3
D gene: TRBD1
clone size: -
CDR3 DNA: TGTGCCAGCAGCCTGGACAGGGGGACAGATACGCAGTATTTT
CDR3 protein: CASSLDRGTDTQYF

V gene: TRBV19
J gene: TRBJ1-1
D gene: -
clone size: -
CDR3 DNA: TGTGCCAGTAGTATGGGCCGGTTTTACACTGAAGCTTTCTTT
CDR3 protein: CASSMGRFYTEAFF

V gene: TRBV7-6
J gene: TRBJ2-7
D gene: -
clone size: -
CDR3 DNA: TGTGCCAGCAGCTTAATTTCGGACTCCTACGAGCAGTACTTC
CDR3 protein: CASSLISDSYEQYF

V gene: TRBV7-9
J gene: TRBJ2-4
D gene: TRBD2
clone size: -
CDR3 DNA: TGTGCCAGCAGCTTAAAGGGGACTAGCGGGAGGGCCGGGGAAAACATTCAGTACTTC
CDR3 protein: CASSLKGTSGRAGENIQYF

V gene: TRBV2
J gene: TRBJ1-2
D gene: -
clone size: -
CDR3 DNA: TGTGCCAGCAGTGAAGCTGGGTCTTCCCTCTATGGCTACACCTTC
CDR3 protein: CASSEAGSSLYGYTF

V gene: TRBV25-1
J gene: TRBJ2-1
D gene: -
clone size: -
CDR3 DNA: TGTGCCGGCAGTGAATTAGGGACCAGCGGTGATGAGCAGTTCTTC
CDR3 protein: CAGSELGTSGDEQFF

V gene: TRBV28
J gene: TRBJ2-2
D gene: -
clone size: -
CDR3 DNA: TGTGCCAGCATACCCCTCCGGGACGGATACACCGGGGAGCTGTTTTTT
CDR3 protein: CASIPLRDGYTGELFF

V gene: TRBV5-1
J gene: TRBJ1-2
D gene: -
clone size: -
CDR3 DNA: TGCGCCAGCCGAGGGGATCCCGATGGCTACACCTTC
CDR3 protein: CASRGDPDGYTF

V gene: TRBV28
J gene: TRBJ2-1
D gene: TRBD1
clone size: -
CDR3 DNA: TGTGCCAGCAGTTTATGGACAGGGGGCGAGCAGTTCTTC
CDR3 protein: CASSLWTGGEQFF

V gene: TRBV28
J gene: TRBJ1-2
D gene: -
clone size: -
CDR3 DNA: TGTGCCAGCAGTTTGGGACAATACCTGGGGGGCTACACCTTC
CDR3 protein: CASSLGQYLGGYTF

V gene: TRBV27
J gene: TRBJ2-7
D gene: -
clone size: -
CDR3 DNA: TGTGCCAGCACCCTCCGCTACGGGGACTCCTACGAGCAGTACTTC
CDR3 protein: CASTLRYGDSYEQYF

V gene: TRBV11-1
J gene: TRBJ1-4
D gene: -
clone size: -
CDR3 DNA: TGTGCCAGCACCCTCCCGTTACCCTGGGAAAAACTGTTTTTT
CDR3 protein: CASTLPLPWEKLFF

V gene: TRBV6-5
J gene: TRBJ2-2
D gene: -
clone size: once
CDR3 DNA: TGTGCCAGCAGTTTCGGCCAGAACACCGGGGAGCTGTTTTTT
CDR3 protein: CASSFGQNTGELFF

V gene: TRBV6-5
J gene: TRBJ2-7
D gene: -
clone size: once
CDR3 DNA: TGTGCCAGCAGTTACTCCCATAGGAGCTACGAGCAGTACTTC
CDR3 protein: CASSYSHRSYEQYF

V gene: TRBV7-9
J gene: TRBJ2-7
D gene: TRBD2
clone size: -
CDR3 DNA: TGTGCCAGCAGCTTGACTAGCGGGAGGGCCTACGAGCAGTACTTC
CDR3 protein: CASSLTSGRAYEQYF

V gene: TRBV5-6
J gene: TRBJ2-7
D gene: -
clone size: -
CDR3 DNA: TGTGCCAGCAGCACCGCCTACGAGCAGTACTTC
CDR3 protein: CASSTAYEQYF

V gene: TRBV7-8
J gene: TRBJ2-7
D gene: TRBD2
clone size: -
CDR3 DNA: TGTGCCAGCAGCTATGGGGTTGGGAGGGTTAGCTCCTACGAGCAGTACTTC
CDR3 protein: CASSYGVGRVSSYEQYF

V gene: TRBV28
J gene: TRBJ1-1
D gene: TRBD1
clone size: -
CDR3 DNA: TGTGCCAGCAGTCTACAGGGGGACACTGAAGCTTTCTTT
CDR3 protein: CASSLQGDTEAFF